The T cell receptor (beta chain) under discussion was sequenced for a study of breast tumors, draining lymph nodes, adjacent tissues. Comments on this clonotype: The antigen is undetermined.

Germline values: CDR1 MGHDK, CDR2 SYGVNS. The CDR3 consists of 13 residues. TCRdb redid the calling of the multiplex PCR reads with MiXCR, one entry per CDR3 protein. The table shows around 250,000 distinct CDR3 sequences, with around 34% occurring only once. Samples came from axillary lymph nodes draining the breast cancer. Findings and limits, study-wide: Tumor repertoires ranked between lymph nodes and nontumor tissue in diversity, with V and J gene preferences.

Sequences were obtained from axillary lymph node tissue. This clonotype was sampled from a female donor with breast cancer. Some clones in this sample may be carry-over from other donors' samples. The V gene is TRBV25-1, the J gene TRBJ1-2; 12 nucleotides match TRBD1. The CDR3 loop is CANPGQGAGGYTF. The CDR3 DNA follows: TGTGCGAACCCGGGACAGGGGGCCGGAGGCTACACCTTC.